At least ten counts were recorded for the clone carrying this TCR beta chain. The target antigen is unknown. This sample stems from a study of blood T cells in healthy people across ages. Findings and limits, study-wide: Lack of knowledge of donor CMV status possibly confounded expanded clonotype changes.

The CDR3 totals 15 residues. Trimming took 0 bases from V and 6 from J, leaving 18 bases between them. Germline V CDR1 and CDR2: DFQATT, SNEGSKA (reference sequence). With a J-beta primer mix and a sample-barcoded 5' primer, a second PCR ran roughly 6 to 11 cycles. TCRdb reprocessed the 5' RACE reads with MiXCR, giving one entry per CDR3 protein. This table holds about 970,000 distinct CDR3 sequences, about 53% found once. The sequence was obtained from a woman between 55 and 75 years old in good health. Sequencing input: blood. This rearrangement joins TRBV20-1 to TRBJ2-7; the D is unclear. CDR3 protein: CSARDPGSDGAEQYF. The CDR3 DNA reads TGCAGTGCTAGAGATCCCGGGTCAGATGGTGCCGAGCAGTACTTC.